One T cell receptor (beta chain) is described in this entry. The sample comes from a study of T-cell reconstitution after alpha-beta-depleted transplantation in children. A TCRbeta library incorporating unique molecular identifiers was prepared. TCRdb recomputed calls from the PCR reads with MiXCR, one row per CDR3 protein. Of nearly 350,000 distinct CDR3 sequences in the sample, 15% to 20% were seen once. Deletions cut 7 bases from V and 0 bases from J, with 19 bases between. CDR3 length: 18 residues. Sequencing used PBMCs, mostly from graft donor cells, obtained 360 days after TCRalphabeta/CD19-depleted stem cell transplant. This TCR came from a male patient between 2 and 15 years old who had a stem cell transplant for acute lymphoblastic leukemia, so the T cells may come from the graft donor. V usage is TRBV12-3 or TRBV12-4 and J usage is TRBJ2-6, with D possibly being TRBD1 (5 bases). For the CDR3, the DNA is TGTGCCAGCACCCAAACCCAGGGTTCCTTCTCTGGGGCCAACGTCCTGACTTTC. Encoded protein: CASTQTQGSFSGANVLTF.